What follows are 20 T cell receptor beta chains derived from one specimen sequenced in a study of shared clonotypes between healthy human individuals. Produced via immunoSEQ multiplex PCR; TCRdb's table is partial and in-frame only. The table has about 2,200,000 clones, 90% to 95% seen once; the top ten hold more than 1.5%. Naive-designated CD8 cells lacked CD45RO, were positively enriched for CCR7, and omitted terminally differentiated effector memory CD45RA+ cells. Sample: naive CD8+ T cells from PBMCs. These receptors originate from a man younger than 35 in good health. Some clones in this sample may be carry-over from other donors' samples.

Points on this clone: Other DNA sequences in the sample encode the same CDR3. This chain uses TRBV9 with TRBJ2-3; 12 bases are a match to TRBD2. V lost 3 bases, J lost 3 bases, and 2 bases stayed unmatched. Germline assignment: CDR1 SGDLS and CDR2 YYNGEE. The CDR3 extends over 15 amino acids. CDR3 sequence: CASSEGTSGTDTQYF. CDR3 DNA sequence: TGTGCCAGCAGCGAGGGGACTAGCGGGACAGATACGCAGTATTTT.

The gene calls are TRBV7-9 and TRBJ1-5, with 7 positions matching TRBD1. The ends lost 7 bases at V and 1 base at J; junction bases unmatched: 4. In germline, CDR1 is SEHNR, CDR2 FQNEAQ (reference sequence). The CDR3 covers 14 residues. The CDR3 DNA is TGTGCCAGCAACCAGGGGGGCAGCAATCAGCCCCAGCATTTT. Protein sequence: CASNQGGSNQPQHF.

In this sample, this clone turned up once. CDR3 DNA sequence: TGTGCCAGCTCACCAGATACGGCAGACTTCTACGAGCAGTACTTC. Amino acid sequence: CASSPDTADFYEQYF. The chain couples TRBV18 to TRBJ2-7, with no clear D. Germline CDR1 reads KGHSH; CDR2 reads LQKENI. The V end lost 2 bases, the J end lost 3 bases, and 14 bases lay between the germline ends. This CDR3 is 15 amino acids long.

This chain joins TRBV27 and TRBJ2-1; D gene ambiguous. The CDR3 runs to 17 residues. The V end lost 6 bases, the J end lost 0 bases, and 18 bases lay between the germline ends. Germline CDR1 MNHEY, CDR2 SMNVEV (reference sequence). CDR3 DNA: TGTGCCAGCAGCGCGTTGTGGGTCCTGAGCTCCTACAATGAGCAGTTCTTC. Amino acids: CASSALWVLSSYNEQFF.

The rearrangement joins TRBV7-6 to TRBJ1-2; 10 nucleotides align to TRBD1. The germline gives CDR1 SGHVS, CDR2 FNYEAQ. J lost 4 bases, V lost 5 bases, and 7 bases had no gene match. The CDR3 loop spans 15 amino acids. CDR3 region: CASSERQGAFYGYTF. The CDR3 DNA is TGTGCCAGCAGCGAAAGACAGGGGGCCTTCTATGGCTACACCTTC.

This clone appeared once. Within the sample, other DNA sequences also encode this same CDR3. The chain links TRBV28 to TRBJ2-7; D might be TRBD1 or TRBD2, each matching 5 bases. The germline CDR1 and CDR2 sequences are MDHEN and SYDVKM. The ends were cut back, 2 bases at V and 1 base at J, with 12 bases in the middle. The CDR3 runs 15 residues. CDR3 loop: CASSLLGERSYEQYF. The CDR3 DNA reads TGTGCCAGCAGTTTACTAGGGGAGAGATCCTACGAGCAGTACTTC.

The chain is built from TRBV28 and TRBJ2-5, with 7 bases fitting TRBD1. This CDR3 comprises 16 residues. In germline, CDR1 is MDHEN, CDR2 SYDVKM. Trimming cost V 4 bases and J 2 bases; bases outside gene matches: 10. The CDR3 loop reads CASSSLDRRGQETQYF. CDR3 nucleotide sequence: TGTGCCAGCAGTTCATTGGACAGGAGAGGTCAAGAGACCCAGTACTTC.

This chain connects TRBV5-1 to TRBJ2-2, with 9 nucleotides matching TRBD2. Trimming cost V 2 bases and J 5 bases; bases outside gene matches: 10. CDR3 size: 17 residues. Germline CDR1 is SGHRS and CDR2 is YFSETQ. In DNA, the CDR3 is TGCGCCAGCAGCTTATTACGGCGGGAGGGGAGGACCGGGGAGCTGTTTTTT. Protein: CASSLLRREGRTGELFF.

The V call is TRBV9, the J call TRBJ2-5; weak D call: TRBD2 (6 bases). This CDR3 region has 15 residues. Trimming shortened V by 3 bases and J by 1 base, and 13 bases separated the two germline ends. Germline V gene data show CDR1 as SGDLS and CDR2 as YYNGEE. CDR3 in amino acids: CASSAGDSLQETQYF. DNA for the CDR3: TGTGCCAGCAGCGCGGGGGACTCACTCCAAGAGACCCAGTACTTC.

The gene calls are TRBV6-5 and TRBJ1-1; 9 nucleotides align to TRBD1. Germline V gives CDR1 MNHEY, CDR2 SVGAGI. The CDR3 length is 12 residues. After removal of 8 bases from V and 5 bases from J, the junction contained 3 bases not matched to a gene. CDR3 residues: CASGTGFTEAFF. For the CDR3, the DNA is TGTGCCAGCGGGACAGGGTTTACTGAAGCTTTCTTT.

This clone was counted between two and nine times. The rearrangement links TRBV7-2 to TRBJ1-1; TRBD1 matches 10 bases. Germline CDR1 is SGHTA and CDR2 is FQGNSA. CDR3 size: 16 residues. V trimming: 5 bases; J trimming: 1 base; junction bases outside the gene matches: 7. Here the CDR3 reads CASSSRRTGGNTEAFF. The CDR3 DNA reads TGTGCCAGCAGCAGCAGGAGGACAGGGGGGAACACTGAAGCTTTCTTT.

The rearrangement links TRBV19 to TRBJ2-7; a weak D match, TRBD1 (5 bases). The CDR3 runs 14 residues. The V end lost 5 bases, the J end lost 0 bases, and 11 bases lay between the germline ends. CDR1 is LNHDA, CDR2 SQIVND, per germline (reference sequence). Here the CDR3 reads CASSGTDNSYEQYF. CDR3 sequence (DNA): TGTGCCAGTAGTGGAACGGACAACTCCTACGAGCAGTACTTC.

The rearrangement uses TRBV25-1 and TRBJ2-7; D gene uncertain. V shed 0 bases and J shed 3 bases, with 6 bases lying between them. The CDR3 is 13 amino acids. Germline CDR1 and CDR2: MGHDK and SYGVNS. The CDR3 nucleotides are TGTGCCAGCAGTGAATATAGAGTCTACGAGCAGTACTTC. Amino acid sequence: CASSEYRVYEQYF.

The chain links TRBV5-6 to TRBJ2-7; tentative D call: TRBD1 (6 bases). Germline loops: CDR1 SGHDT, CDR2 YYEEEE. The CDR3 is 13 amino acids. Trimming took off 4 bases at V and 1 base at J, with 9 bases between the two ends. CDR3 region: CASSTDRSYEQYF. DNA of the CDR3: TGTGCCAGCAGCACCGACAGGTCCTACGAGCAGTACTTC.

The gene calls are TRBV6-5 and TRBJ2-2, with 7 nucleotides matching TRBD1. In germline, CDR1 is MNHEY, CDR2 SVGAGI. V shed 6 bases and J 1 base; nucleotides not matched to a gene: 5. This CDR3 comprises 15 residues. CDR3 in amino acids: CASSPTGRNTGELFF. DNA for the CDR3: TGTGCCAGCAGCCCGACAGGGCGGAACACCGGGGAGCTGTTTTTT.

The rearrangement links TRBV10-3 to TRBJ2-1; TRBD2 is a possible D gene (6 bases). In germline, CDR1 is ENHRY, CDR2 SYGVKD. The CDR3 totals 14 residues. Between the trimmed V and J ends, which lost 11 bases and 4 bases, there was a span of 18 bases. The chain's CDR3 is CAPGGADYYNEQFF. CDR3 DNA: TGTGCCCCCGGAGGGGCAGACTATTACAATGAGCAGTTCTTC.

The chain uses TRBV6-1 and TRBJ2-7; either TRBD1 or TRBD2 may supply D (5 bases each). This CDR3 is 14 amino acids long. Per germline, CDR1 MNHNS and CDR2 SASEGT. Trimming shortened V by 7 bases and J by 4 bases, and 17 bases separated the two germline ends. The CDR3 protein is CASTEGRLQYEQYF. DNA of the CDR3: TGTGCCAGCACTGAGGGACGGCTTCAGTACGAGCAGTACTTC.

The V and J genes are TRBV7-8 and TRBJ1-4, with 7 nucleotides matching TRBD1. The CDR3 covers 14 residues. Germline values: CDR1 SGHVS, CDR2 FQNEAQ. V lost 5 bases to trimming and J lost 7 bases; unmatched junction nucleotides: 7. CDR3 in DNA: TGTGCCAGCAGCACTAACAGGGGTCGTGAAAAACTGTTTTTT. Amino acid sequence: CASSTNRGREKLFF.

The chain links TRBV7-8 to TRBJ2-5; TRBD2 aligns across 14 bases. V gave up 5 bases and J gave up 3 bases; unmatched junction bases: 8. Germline CDR1 and CDR2: SGHVS and FQNEAQ. The CDR3 contains 17 residues. The CDR3 protein is CASSQGLAGGQEETQYF. CDR3 DNA: TGTGCCAGCAGCCAAGGACTAGCGGGAGGACAAGAAGAGACCCAGTACTTC.

CDR3 residues: CASSSGTEVSGTYNEQFF. In DNA form, the CDR3 reads TGTGCCAGCAGCTCCGGGACAGAGGTCTCTGGCACCTACAATGAGCAGTTCTTC. This sequence joins TRBV25-1 and TRBJ2-1; TRBD1 aligns across 7 bases. Germline V gives CDR1 MGHDK, CDR2 SYGVNS. J was trimmed by 2 bases and V by 6 bases; bases with no gene match: 16. This CDR3 spans 18 amino acids.